This T cell receptor (beta chain) was recovered during a study of neoadjuvant nivolumab and ipilimumab in lung cancer. Study conclusions and caveats: From pretherapy to surgery, tumor richness and clonality rose with dual therapy.

For this clone: What it recognizes is unknown.

The length of the CDR3 is 17 residues. Looked up from germline, CDR1 is SGHNT and CDR2 is YYREEE (reference sequence). V lost 2 bases and J lost 2; bases outside the gene matches: 10. The assay was immunoSEQ multiplex PCR, and TCRdb's table has in-frame clones only and misses some. The table includes approximately 31,000 clones, around nine tenths detected once. This TCR derives from an adult with non-small cell lung cancer. The sample here was peripheral blood, taken after neoadjuvant nivolumab, alone or with ipilimumab, at or shortly before surgery. The chain uses TRBV5-4 and TRBJ1-2, with 9 bases aligning to TRBD1. CDR3 region: CASSLPGQGTSNYGYTF. The CDR3 bases are TGTGCCAGCAGCTTACCGGGACAGGGAACATCCAACTATGGCTACACCTTC.